The T cell receptor beta chain under discussion was sequenced for a study of OX40 agonist ivuxolimab in advanced cancers. About the study: The drug used for patients, ivuxolimab, was an agonistic anti-OX40 (CD134) antibody. Study-wide results and caveats: The specificity for antigen of the expanded peripheral T cells was not determined. Compared with CD4+, CD8+ T cells on average had more expanded clones.

Cycle 7 day 1, cycle 4 day 1, and baseline were the timepoints at which blood was sampled. On this clone: Antigen: not known.

The length of the CDR3 is 13 residues. The V end lost 11 bases, the J end lost 3 bases, and 11 bases lay between the germline ends. Germline lookup yields CDR1 SNHLY and CDR2 FYNNEI. This table comes from immunoSEQ multiplex PCR, and its TCRdb copy is limited to in-frame clones, with some not included. The sample records about 17,000 clones, 72% being singletons. This sequence joins TRBV2 and TRBJ1-6, with D uncertain. Sample: CD4+ or CD8+ T cells sorted from blood, taken in a trial of the OX40 agonist ivuxolimab. This sequence originates from an adult with an advanced solid tumor such as melanoma, head and neck, liver or kidney cancer. The DNA of the CDR3 is TGTGCCTCCATGTACAGCTATAATTCACCCCTCCACTTT. As protein: CASMYSYNSPLHF.